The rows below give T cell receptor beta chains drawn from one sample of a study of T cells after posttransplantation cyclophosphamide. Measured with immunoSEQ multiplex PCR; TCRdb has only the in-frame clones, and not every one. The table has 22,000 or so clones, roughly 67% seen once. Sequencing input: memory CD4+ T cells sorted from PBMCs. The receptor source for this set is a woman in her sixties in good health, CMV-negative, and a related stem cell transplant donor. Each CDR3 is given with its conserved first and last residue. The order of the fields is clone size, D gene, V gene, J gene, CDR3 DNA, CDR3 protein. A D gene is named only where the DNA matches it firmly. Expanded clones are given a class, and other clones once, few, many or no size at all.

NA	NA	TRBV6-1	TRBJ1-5	TGTGCCAGCAGTCGGGGGATTCAGGGCAATCAGCCCCAGCATTTT	CASSRGIQGNQPQHF
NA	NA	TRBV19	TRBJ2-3	TGTGCCAGTAGTATCGCGGGGCCCCACACAGATACGCAGTATTTT	CASSIAGPHTDTQYF
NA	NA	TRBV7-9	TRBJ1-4	TGTGCCAGCAACCTGCGAGTAACTAATGAAAAACTGTTTTTT	CASNLRVTNEKLFF
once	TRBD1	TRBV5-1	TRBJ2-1	TGCGCCAGCAGCTTCAACTCGCTACTCCGGGACAGGGGGCATGAGCAGTTCTTC	CASSFNSLLRDRGHEQFF
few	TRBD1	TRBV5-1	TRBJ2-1	TGCGCCAGCAGCTTGGAGACAGGGTCTCGTCCGAACAATGAGCAGTTCTTC	CASSLETGSRPNNEQFF
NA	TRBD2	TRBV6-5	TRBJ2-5	TGTGCCAGCAGTTACGGGCCCGCAGCGGGGGAAGAGACCCAGTACTTC	CASSYGPAAGEETQYF
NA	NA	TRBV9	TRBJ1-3	TGTGCCAGCAGCGTGGGAGGGGCTGGAAACACCATATATTTT	CASSVGGAGNTIYF
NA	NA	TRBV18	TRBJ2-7	TGTGCCAGCTCACCCTCCGCAGGGGAGCAGTACTTC	CASSPSAGEQYF
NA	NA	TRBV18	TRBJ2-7	TGTGCCAGCTCACCCCAGGGGTACTACGAGCAGTACTTC	CASSPQGYYEQYF
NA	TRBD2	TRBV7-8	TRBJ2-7	TGTGCCAGCAGCTTACACGGGAGGACCTACGAGCAGTACTTC	CASSLHGRTYEQYF
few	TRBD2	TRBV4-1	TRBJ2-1	TGCGCCAGCAGCCAAGGGTTAGGAGGGCGGGGGTACAATGAGCAGTTCTTC	CASSQGLGGRGYNEQFF
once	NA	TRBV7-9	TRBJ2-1	TGTGCCAGCAGCTTGGAGGGGGCTCTTTTCGATGAGCAGTTCTTC	CASSLEGALFDEQFF
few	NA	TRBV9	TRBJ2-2	TGTGCCAGCAGCGTAGGTCCAAGCCCCACCGGGGAGCTGTTTTTT	CASSVGPSPTGELFF
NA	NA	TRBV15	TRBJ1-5	TGTGCCACCAGCAGAGCTCCTGATCAGCCCCAGCATTTT	CATSRAPDQPQHF
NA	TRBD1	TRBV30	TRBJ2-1	TGTGCCTGCTACAGGGGAAATGAGCAGTTCTTC	CACYRGNEQFF
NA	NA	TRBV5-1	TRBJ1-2	TGCGCCAGCAGCTCGCTGCGGGACTCCTATGGCTACACCTTC	CASSSLRDSYGYTF
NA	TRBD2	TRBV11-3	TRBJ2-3	TGTGCCAGCAGCCCAACAAGGACTAGCGGGGCAGGAGATACGCAGTATTTT	CASSPTRTSGAGDTQYF